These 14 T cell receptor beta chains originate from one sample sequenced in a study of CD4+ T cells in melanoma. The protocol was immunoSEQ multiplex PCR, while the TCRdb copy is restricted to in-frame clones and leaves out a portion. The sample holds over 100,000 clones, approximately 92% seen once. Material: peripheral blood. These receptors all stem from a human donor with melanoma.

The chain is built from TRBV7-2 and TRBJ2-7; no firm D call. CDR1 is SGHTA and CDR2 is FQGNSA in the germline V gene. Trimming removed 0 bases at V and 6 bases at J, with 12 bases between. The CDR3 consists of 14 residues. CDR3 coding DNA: TGTGCCAGCAGCTTAGCCTCAGCCGTGGCCGAGCAGTACTTC. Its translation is CASSLASAVAEQYF.

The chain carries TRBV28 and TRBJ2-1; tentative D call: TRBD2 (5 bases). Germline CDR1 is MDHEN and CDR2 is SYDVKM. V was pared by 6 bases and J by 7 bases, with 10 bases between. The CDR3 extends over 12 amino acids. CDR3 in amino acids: CASREVLNEQFF. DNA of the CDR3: TGTGCCAGCAGGGAGGTTTTGAATGAGCAGTTCTTC.

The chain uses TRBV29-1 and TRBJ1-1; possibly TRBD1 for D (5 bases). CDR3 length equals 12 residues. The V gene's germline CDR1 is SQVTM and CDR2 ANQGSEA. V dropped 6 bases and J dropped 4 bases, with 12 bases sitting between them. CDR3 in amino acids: CSVVRAGTEAFF. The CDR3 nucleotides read TGCAGCGTCGTCAGGGCTGGCACTGAAGCTTTCTTT.

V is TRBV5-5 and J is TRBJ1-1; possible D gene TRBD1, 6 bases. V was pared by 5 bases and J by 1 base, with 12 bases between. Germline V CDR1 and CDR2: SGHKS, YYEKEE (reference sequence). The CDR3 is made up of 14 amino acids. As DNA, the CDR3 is TGTGCCAGCAGAAGCCGGACAGCGAACACTGAAGCTTTCTTT. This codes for CASRSRTANTEAFF.

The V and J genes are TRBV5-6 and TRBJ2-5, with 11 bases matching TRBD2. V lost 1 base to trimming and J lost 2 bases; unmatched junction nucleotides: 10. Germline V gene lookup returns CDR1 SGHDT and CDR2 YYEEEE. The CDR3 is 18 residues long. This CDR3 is CASSLWVSGRAGQETQYF. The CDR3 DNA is TGTGCCAGCAGCTTGTGGGTTAGCGGGAGGGCGGGGCAAGAGACCCAGTACTTC. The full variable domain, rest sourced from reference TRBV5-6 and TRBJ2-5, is DAGVTQSPTHLIKTRGQQVTLRCSPKSGHDTVSWYQQALGQGPQFIFQYYEEEERQRGNFPDRFSGHQFPNYSSELNVNALLLGDSALYLCASSLWVSGRAGQETQYFGPGTRLLVL.

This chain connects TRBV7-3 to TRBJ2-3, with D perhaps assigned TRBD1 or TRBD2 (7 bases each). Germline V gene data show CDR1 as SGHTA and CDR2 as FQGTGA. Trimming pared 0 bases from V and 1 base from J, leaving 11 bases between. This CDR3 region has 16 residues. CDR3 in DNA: TGTGCCAGCAGCTTAACTTCAGGGGGGGGCACAGATACGCAGTATTTT. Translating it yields CASSLTSGGGTDTQYF. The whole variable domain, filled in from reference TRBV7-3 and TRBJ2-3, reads GAGVSQTPSNKVTEKGKYVELRCDPISGHTALYWYRQSLGQGPEFLIYFQGTGAADDSGLPNDRFFAVRPEGSVSTLKIQRTERGDSAVYLCASSLTSGGGTDTQYFGPGTRLTVL.

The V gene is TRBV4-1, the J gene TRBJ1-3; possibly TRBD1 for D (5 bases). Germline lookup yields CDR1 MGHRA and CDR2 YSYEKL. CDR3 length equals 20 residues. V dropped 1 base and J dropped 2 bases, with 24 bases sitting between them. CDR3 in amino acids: CASSQVSRGAGTAPGNTIYF. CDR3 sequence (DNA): TGCGCCAGCAGCCAAGTTAGTCGTGGTGCGGGGACCGCTCCTGGAAACACCATATATTTT.

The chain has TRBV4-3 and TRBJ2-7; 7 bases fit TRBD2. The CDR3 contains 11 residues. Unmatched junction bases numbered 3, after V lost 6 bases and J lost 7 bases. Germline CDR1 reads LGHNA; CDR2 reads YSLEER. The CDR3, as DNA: TGCGCCAGCAGTCTGGGGGGGGAGCAGTACTTC. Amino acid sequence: CASSLGGEQYF.

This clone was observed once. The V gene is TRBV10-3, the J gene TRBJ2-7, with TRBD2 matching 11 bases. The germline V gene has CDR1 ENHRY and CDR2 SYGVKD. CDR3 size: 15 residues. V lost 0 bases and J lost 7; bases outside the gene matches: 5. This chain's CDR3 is CAISESVAGGEEQYF. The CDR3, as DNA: TGTGCCATCAGTGAGTCTGTAGCGGGAGGGGAAGAGCAGTACTTC.

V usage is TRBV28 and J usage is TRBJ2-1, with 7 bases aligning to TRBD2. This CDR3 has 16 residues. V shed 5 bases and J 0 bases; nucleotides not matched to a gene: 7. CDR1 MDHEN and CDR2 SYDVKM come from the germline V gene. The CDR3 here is CASSPKRGSSYNEQFF. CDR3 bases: TGTGCCAGCAGTCCTAAGCGGGGAAGCTCCTACAATGAGCAGTTCTTC.

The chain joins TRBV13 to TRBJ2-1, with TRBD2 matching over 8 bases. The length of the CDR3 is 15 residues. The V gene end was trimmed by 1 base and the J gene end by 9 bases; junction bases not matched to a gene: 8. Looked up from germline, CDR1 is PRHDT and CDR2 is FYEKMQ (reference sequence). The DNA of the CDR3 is TGTGCCAGCAGCTTAGTTACGGGAGGGGTCCGTGAGCAGTTCTTC. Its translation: CASSLVTGGVREQFF.

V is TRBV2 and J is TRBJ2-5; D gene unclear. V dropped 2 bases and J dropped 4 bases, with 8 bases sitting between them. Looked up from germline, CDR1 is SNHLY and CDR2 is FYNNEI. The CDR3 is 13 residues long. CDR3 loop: CASSEYSRETQYF. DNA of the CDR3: TGTGCCAGCAGTGAATACAGCCGAGAGACCCAGTACTTC. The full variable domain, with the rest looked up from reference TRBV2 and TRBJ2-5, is EPEVTQTPSHQVTQMGQEVILRCVPISNHLYFYWYRQILGQKVEFLVSFYNNEISEKSEIFDDQFSVERPDGSNFTLKIRSTKLEDSAMYFCASSEYSRETQYFGPGTRLLVL.

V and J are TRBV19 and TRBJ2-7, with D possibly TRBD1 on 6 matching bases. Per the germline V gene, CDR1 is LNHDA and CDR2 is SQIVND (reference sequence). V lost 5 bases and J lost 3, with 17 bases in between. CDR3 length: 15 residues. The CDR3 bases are TGTGCCAGTAGTGCTCAAAGACAGGTCCGCTACGAGCAGTACTTC. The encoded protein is CASSAQRQVRYEQYF.

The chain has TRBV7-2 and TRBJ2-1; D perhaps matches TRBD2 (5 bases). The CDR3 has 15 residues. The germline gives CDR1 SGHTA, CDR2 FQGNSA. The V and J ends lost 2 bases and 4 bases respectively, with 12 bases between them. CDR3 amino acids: CASSLLSGSYNEQFF. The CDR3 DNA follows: TGTGCCAGCAGCTTATTGTCGGGGAGTTACAATGAGCAGTTCTTC.